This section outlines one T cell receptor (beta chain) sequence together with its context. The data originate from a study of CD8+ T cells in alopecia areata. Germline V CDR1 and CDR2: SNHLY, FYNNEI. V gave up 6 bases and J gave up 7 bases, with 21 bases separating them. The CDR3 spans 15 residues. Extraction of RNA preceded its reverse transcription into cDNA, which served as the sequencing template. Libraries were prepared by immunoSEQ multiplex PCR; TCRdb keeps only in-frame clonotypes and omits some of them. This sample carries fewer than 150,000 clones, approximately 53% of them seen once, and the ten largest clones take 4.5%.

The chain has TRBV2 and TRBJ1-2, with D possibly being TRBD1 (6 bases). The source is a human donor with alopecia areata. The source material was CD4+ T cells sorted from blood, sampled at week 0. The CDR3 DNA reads TGTGCCAGCAGCGACTCTGGTACAGGGATCGTTGGCTACACCTTC. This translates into CASSDSGTGIVGYTF.